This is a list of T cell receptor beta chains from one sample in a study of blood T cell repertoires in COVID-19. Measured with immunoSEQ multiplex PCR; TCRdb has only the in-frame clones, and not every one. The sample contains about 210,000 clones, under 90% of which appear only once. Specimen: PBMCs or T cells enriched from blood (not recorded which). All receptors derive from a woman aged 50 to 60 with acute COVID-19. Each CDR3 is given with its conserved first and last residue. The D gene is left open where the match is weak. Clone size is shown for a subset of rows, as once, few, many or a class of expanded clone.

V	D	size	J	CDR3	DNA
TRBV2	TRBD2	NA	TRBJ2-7	CASAPELREGGEQYF	TGTGCCAGCGCCCCCGAGTTGCGGGAGGGTGGGGAGCAGTACTTC
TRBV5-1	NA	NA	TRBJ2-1	CASSLSAGSSYNEQFF	TGCGCCAGCAGCTTGTCGGCGGGGAGCTCCTACAATGAGCAGTTCTTC
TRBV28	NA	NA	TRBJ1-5	CASSPSPGGPQHF	TGTGCCAGCAGTCCATCCCCCGGGGGGCCCCAGCATTTT
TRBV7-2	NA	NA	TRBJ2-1	CASSFYMESVYNEQFF	TGTGCCAGCAGCTTTTATATGGAGTCAGTCTACAATGAGCAGTTCTTC
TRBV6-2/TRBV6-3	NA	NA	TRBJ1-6	CASSPSGGTIGRNSPLHF	TGTGCCAGCAGCCCATCTGGCGGGACCATAGGTCGCAATTCACCCCTCCACTTT
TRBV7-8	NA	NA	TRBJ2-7	CASTNLGAGGYEQYF	TGTGCCAGCACCAACTTGGGGGCCGGAGGCTACGAGCAGTACTTC
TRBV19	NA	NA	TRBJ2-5	CASSMRGTVGETQYF	TGTGCCAGTAGTATGCGGGGAACGGTTGGAGAGACCCAGTACTTC
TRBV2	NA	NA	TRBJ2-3	CASRRDTDTQYF	TGTGCCAGCCGGAGGGACACAGATACGCAGTATTTT
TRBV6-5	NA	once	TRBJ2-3	CASRDYGSSTDTQYF	TGTGCCAGCAGGGACTACGGGTCTAGCACAGATACGCAGTATTTT
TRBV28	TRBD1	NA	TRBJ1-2	CASSFLPGQGSGYTF	TGTGCCAGCAGTTTCCTGCCGGGACAGGGCTCTGGCTACACCTTC
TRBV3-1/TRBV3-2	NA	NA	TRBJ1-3	CASSLQALGLGNTIYF	TGTGCCAGCAGCCTACAAGCCTTGGGCCTTGGAAACACCATATATTTT
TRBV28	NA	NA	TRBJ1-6	CASSPGLLGNSPLHF	TGTGCCAGCAGTCCGGGACTTCTAGGGAATTCACCCCTCCACTTT
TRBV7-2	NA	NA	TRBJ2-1	CASSFGVNEQFF	TGTGCCAGCAGCTTCGGGGTAAATGAGCAGTTCTTC
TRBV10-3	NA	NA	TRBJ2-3	CAISGAHSTDTQYF	TGTGCCATCAGTGGAGCGCATAGCACAGATACGCAGTATTTT
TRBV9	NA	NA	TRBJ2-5	CASTTSPGEVQEYF	TGTGCCAGCACTACTTCCCCTGGGGAGGTACAGGAGTACTTC
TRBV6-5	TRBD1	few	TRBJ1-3	CASTGTGSGNTIYF	TGTGCCAGCACCGGGACAGGGTCAGGAAACACCATATATTTT
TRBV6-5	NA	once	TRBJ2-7	CASSYEASPTREQYF	TGTGCCAGCAGTTACGAGGCCAGCCCCACGAGAGAGCAGTACTTC
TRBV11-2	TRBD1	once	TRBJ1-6	CASSSQGATYNSPLHF	TGTGCCAGCAGCTCCCAGGGGGCTACCTATAATTCACCCCTCCACTTT
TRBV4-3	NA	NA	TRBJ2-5	CASSQDWRSQETQYF	TGCGCCAGCAGCCAAGATTGGAGGTCTCAAGAGACCCAGTACTTC
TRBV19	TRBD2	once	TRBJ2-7	CASSISAGATYEQYF	TGTGCCAGTAGTATCTCAGCGGGGGCGACCTACGAGCAGTACTTC
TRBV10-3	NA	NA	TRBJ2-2	CAIMATPNTGELFF	TGTGCCATCATGGCGACACCAAACACCGGGGAGCTGTTTTTT
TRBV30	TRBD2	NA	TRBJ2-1	CASRNLAGGPTEQFF	TGTGCCAGCCGCAATCTAGCGGGAGGACCTACAGAGCAGTTCTTC
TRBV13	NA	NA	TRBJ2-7	CASKRGGDEQYF	TGTGCCAGCAAGAGAGGGGGAGACGAGCAGTACTTC
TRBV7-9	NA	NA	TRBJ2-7	CASSTQGYEQYF	TGTGCCAGCAGTACCCAGGGCTACGAGCAGTACTTC
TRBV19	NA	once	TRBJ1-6	CASSKGQTNSPLHF	TGTGCCAGTAGCAAAGGACAGACCAATTCACCCCTCCACTTT
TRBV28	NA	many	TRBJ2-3	CASGSGRSSGTDTQYF	TGTGCCAGCGGAAGCGGGCGGAGCTCTGGCACAGATACGCAGTATTTT
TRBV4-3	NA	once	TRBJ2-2	CASRETVNTGELFF	TGCGCCAGCAGGGAGACAGTGAACACCGGGGAGCTGTTTTTT
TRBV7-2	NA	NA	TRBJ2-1	CASSGRQGNHNEQFF	TGTGCCAGCAGCGGACGGCAGGGGAACCACAATGAGCAGTTCTTC
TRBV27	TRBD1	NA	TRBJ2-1	CASSLSFTGGWDEQFF	TGTGCCAGCAGTTTGAGTTTTACAGGGGGCTGGGATGAGCAGTTCTTC
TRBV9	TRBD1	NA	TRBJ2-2	CASSPRGQENTGELFF	TGTGCCAGCAGCCCAAGGGGACAGGAGAACACCGGGGAGCTGTTTTTT
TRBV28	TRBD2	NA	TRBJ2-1	CASRPGTSGAAYNEQFF	TGTGCCAGCAGACCCGGGACTAGCGGGGCCGCCTACAATGAGCAGTTCTTC
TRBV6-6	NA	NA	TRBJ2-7	CASSSPGASYEQYF	TGTGCCAGCAGTTCCCCGGGAGCTTCCTACGAGCAGTACTTC
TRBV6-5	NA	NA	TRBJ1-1	CASRRGRTEAFF	TGTGCCAGCCGCAGGGGTAGGACTGAAGCTTTCTTT
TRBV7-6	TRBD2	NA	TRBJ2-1	CASSWGLAGSEGEQFF	TGTGCCAGCAGCTGGGGACTAGCGGGGTCCGAAGGGGAGCAGTTCTTC